This entry concerns a single TCR beta chain. Its matching antigen is unknown. V gave up 3 bases and J gave up 4 bases; unmatched junction bases: 4. This CDR3 spans 14 amino acids. Per germline, CDR1 MNHEY and CDR2 SMNVEV (reference sequence). The PCR ran on 60 Vbeta and 13 Jbeta primers. Profiling relied on immunoSEQ multiplex PCR, and the TCRdb table lists in-frame clones only, not all of them. Of around 98,000 clones in the sample, 69% were seen once. These data belong to a study of cytomegalovirus exposure and HLA in healthy donors. The study's findings and limits: In a later analysis, TCR beta V- and J-gene trimming was associated with a missense DCLRE1C variant.

The clonotype originates from a female donor in good health and CMV-seronegative. The sequencing sample was made of PBMCs. The rearrangement links TRBV27 to TRBJ2-7, with TRBD1 identical over 9 bases. Here the CDR3 reads CASSFGTGTYEQYF. The CDR3 DNA follows: TGTGCCAGCAGTTTCGGGACAGGGACGTACGAGCAGTACTTC.